This T cell receptor (beta chain) was recovered during a study of identical twins (dated by TCRdb to 2016 to 2018). For the wider study: The study deep-sequenced TCR alpha and beta repertoires from monozygotic twins, unrelated adults of various ages and cord blood to test whether fetal clonotypes persist. To rule out contamination, the twin experiments were replicated at different times with different library preparation protocols.

Libraries were prepared through 5' RACE. The sequencing machine was an Illumina HiSeq 2000. A universal primer binding site was introduced by template switching, and a unique molecular identifier was present in the final cDNA, enabling accurate counting of TCR cDNA molecules. First-strand cDNA for TCR alpha and beta chains was synthesized from specific primers in the conserved constant-segment region. To control for contamination, each cDNA library was double barcoded with a SMART-Mk sample barcode plus Illumina barcodes. TruSeq adapter sequences and Illumina sample barcodes were added in two successive PCR steps. The TCR alpha and beta cDNA libraries were sequenced on the Illumina HiSeq platform using custom primers. Concerning the study's data processing: Raw reads were processed with MiGEC to extract unique molecular identifiers, and MiXCR was used to determine CDR3 positions. For each individual, recombination models were inferred using an EM algorithm with the repgenHMM and IGoR tools. Shared clonotype analysis was performed with the tcR package in R, normalizing sharing by the product of cloneset sizes. To study raw recombination free of thymic and clonal selection effects, out-of-frame nonproductive sequences were analyzed. TCRdb reprocessing: public reads trimmed at Q25 with fastp, clones called with MiXCR, in-frame beta chains kept. When rows share a CDR3 protein, they turn into one entry using the most common DNA and genes. These V and J calls originate from TCRdb's pipeline instead of the authors' own analysis. Present in this sample are 600,000 to 800,000 distinct CDR3 sequences, about 20% of which were seen just once. The biggest ten clones account for 4% to 5.5% of the sample.

With regard to this clonotype: The antigen this receptor binds is unknown. Base qualities are missing; no much larger clone stands one base away.

Every donor in the study was a healthy Caucasian. Three pairs of female monozygotic twins, all aged roughly 18 to 29 years, were included in the twin cohort. The RNA used for TCR libraries was isolated from peripheral blood mononuclear cells. The cysteine opens and the phenylalanine closes a CDR3 of 11 amino acids. Only the CDR3 DNA is retained, 33 bases long and in frame from the first base. Deletion took 7 bases off V and 9 bases off J, with a span of 11 bases between the germline ends. According to the germline V gene, CDR1 reads SGDLS and CDR2 reads YYNGEE. Findings and caveats that apply to the study as a whole: Because the same donors could not be followed over many years, the conclusions relied on cross-sectional statistical analysis. Excess twin sharing in beta out-of-frame sequences was weaker because fewer shared sequences lowered the signal-to-noise ratio. Abundant cord blood beta clonotypes carried fewer insertions; young adult naive repertoires showed a weaker similar trend, while memory repertoires showed none. Zero-insertion analyses could be partly confounded by invariant T cells such as MAIT and iNKT, though diverse VJ usage argued against such confounding for most clonotypes. Out-of-frame TCR alpha sequences shared between twins showed an excess of low generation-probability sequences compared with coincidental sharing between unrelated individuals. In monozygotic twins, recombination models systematically underestimated out-of-frame TCR alpha sharing, but the models matched the sharing seen between unrelated individuals.

This same sample was also taken into another study, of T cells expressing NK-cell markers. From the second report: Three sorted T-cell subsets (CD3+CD56+NKG2C+, CD3+CD56+NKG2C- and CD3+CD56-NKG2C+) from under 10 donors had their TCR beta-chain repertoires profiled. Among the eight sequenced donors, seven were HCMV-seropositive and one was HCMV-seronegative. To restrict sorting to alphabetaTCR-expressing T cells, an anti-gammadeltaTCR antibody was added in several experiments. In six or seven donors, the dominant CD3+CD56+NKG2C+ clonotypes ranked among the top 10 CD8+ clonotypes, making up roughly 1.0-7.0% of CD8+ T cells. Those dominant clonotypes were again the most abundant among CD3+CD56-NKG2C+ cells in a handful of donors, at roughly 25-60.1%. Whether the expanded NKG2C-expressing T cell clones were specific for HCMV antigens was left unclear. The eight sequenced donors were randomly selected healthy volunteers, three men and five women. To determine HCMV serostatus, a commercial ELISA kit was used to detect HCMV-specific IgG in serum. For a handful of donors, unsorted PBMC were also used to sequence bulk peripheral blood T-cell repertoires. MIGEC was used to demultiplex reads and group the reads by UMI, and MiTCR was used to assemble and quantify clonotypes. To remove erroneous sequences, TCR cDNA sequences were retained only when supported by two or more reads. The tcR package was used for downstream repertoire analysis, with clonotypes matched between fractions based on CDR3 nucleotide sequence plus V segment. Antigen specificity was annotated against VDJdb with VDJmatch, allowing one amino acid substitution in CDR3.

The sequence joins TRBV9 to TRBJ2-1; a tentative D match to TRBD1 spans 6 bases. The TCR was taken from a woman between 18 and 29 years old in good health. Sequenced material: PBMCs. The bases read TGTGCCAGCGGGGGCGTCTCTGAGCAGTTCTTC. Its translation is CASGGVSEQFF.